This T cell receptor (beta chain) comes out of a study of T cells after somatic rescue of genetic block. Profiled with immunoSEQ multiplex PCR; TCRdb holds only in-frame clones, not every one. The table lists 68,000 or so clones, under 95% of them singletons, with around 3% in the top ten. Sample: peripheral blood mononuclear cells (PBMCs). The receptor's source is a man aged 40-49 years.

The DNA for the CDR3 is TGTGCCAGCAGTCCAGGGGCCCTAGCGGGAGGACAAGAGACCCAGTACTTC. Encoded protein: CASSPGALAGGQETQYF. The gene calls are TRBV28 and TRBJ2-5; 11 bases match TRBD2. This CDR3 has 17 residues. Germline lookup yields CDR1 MDHEN and CDR2 SYDVKM. V dropped 5 bases and J dropped 2; count of bases not matched to a gene: 10.